This TCR beta chain was obtained from a study of glioma-infiltrating T cells. Whole-study findings and limits: Very few CDR3 sequences were shared between tissue and blood. Non-neoplastic patients had below-expected tissue-blood divergence, while all gliomas exceeded expectation.

In germline, CDR1 is MNHNS, CDR2 SASEGT. This CDR3 contains 15 residues. J gave up 5 bases and V 5 bases, and 8 bases lay outside the gene matches. This clonotype was detected a few times. What it binds is unknown. Amplification of TCR alpha and beta CDR3 regions from RNA used iRepertoire nested multiplex PCR. One-step reverse transcription and amplification started from around 100-400 ng of tissue mRNA or PBMC total RNA. TCRdb re-derived calls from the multiplex PCR reads in MiXCR, one entry per CDR3 protein. The sample lists around 97,000 distinct CDR3 sequences; around 29% were seen once. This sequence originates from a human donor with low-grade glioma or glioblastoma, undergoing nonglioma brain surgery, or in good health (not recorded which). The sequenced sample was glioma tissue, nonneoplastic brain tissue, or PBMCs (not recorded which). The chain recombines TRBV6-1 with TRBJ1-2; 10 bases align to TRBD1. The chain's CDR3 is CASSPVGTGDYGYTF. The CDR3 DNA reads TGTGCCAGCAGTCCGGTGGGGACAGGGGATTATGGCTACACCTTC.